One sample yielded the 18 T cell receptor beta chains listed below, sequenced in a study of blood T cell repertoires in COVID-19. Produced via immunoSEQ multiplex PCR; TCRdb's table is partial and in-frame only. This table has 300,000 to 350,000 clones, 87% appearing once. The sample comprised peripheral blood. The source of these receptors is a woman aged 45-60 years with COVID-19, enrolled during active disease.

V usage is TRBV6-1 and J usage is TRBJ2-5; 10 bases map to TRBD1. CDR3 size: 15 residues. Looked up from germline, CDR1 is MNHNS and CDR2 is SASEGT. The junction had 3 bases not matched to a gene; V was cut back by 1 base and J by 4 bases. The CDR3 DNA is TGTGCCAGCAGTGAAGGCTGGGACAGGGGAGAGACCCAGTACTTC. As protein: CASSEGWDRGETQYF.

This clone was seen only once. The chain has TRBV28 and TRBJ1-1; D gene ambiguous. Per the germline V gene, CDR1 is MDHEN and CDR2 is SYDVKM. The CDR3 is 11 amino acids. V lost 7 bases and J 4 bases, leaving 7 bases between the germline ends. The CDR3 is CASNAGTEAFF. The CDR3 bases are TGTGCCAGCAACGCAGGCACTGAAGCTTTCTTT.

The chain carries TRBV14 and TRBJ2-1; the match to TRBD2 covers 8 bases. The germline gives CDR1 SGHDN, CDR2 FVKESK. Germline trimming cut 3 bases from V and 4 bases from J; bases unmatched to any gene: 2. The CDR3 loop spans 14 amino acids. As DNA, the CDR3 is TGTGCCAGCAGCCACGGGGGGGGTTACAATGAGCAGTTCTTC. As protein: CASSHGGGYNEQFF. The full variable domain, completed using reference TRBV14 and TRBJ2-1, is EAGVTQFPSHSVIEKGQTVTLRCDPISGHDNLYWYRRVMGKEIKFLLHFVKESKQDESGMPNNRFLAERTGGTYSTLKVQPAELEDSGVYFCASSHGGGYNEQFFGPGTRLTVL.

The rearrangement joins TRBV5-6 to TRBJ2-7, with a weak D call TRBD1 (9 bases). Germline V gene sequence: CDR1 SGHDT, CDR2 YYEEEE. Trimming took 4 bases from V and 6 from J, leaving 20 bases between them. This CDR3 comprises 15 residues. CDR3 in DNA: TGTGCCAGCAGCCGTGACAGGGGGACTAGAGGCGAGCAGTACTTC. Protein sequence: CASSRDRGTRGEQYF.

The chain couples TRBV4-1 to TRBJ2-7; D possibly corresponds to TRBD2 (5 bases). The CDR3 has 15 residues. V dropped 4 bases and J dropped 0 bases, with 13 bases sitting between them. In germline, CDR1 is MGHRA, CDR2 YSYEKL. The CDR3 region has the DNA TGCGCCAGCAGCCTCCAAGCGGAGAGCTCCTACGAGCAGTACTTC. It codes for CASSLQAESSYEQYF.

This clone was counted between two and nine times. V usage is TRBV6-5 and J usage is TRBJ2-1, with TRBD2 matching over 8 bases. The germline gives CDR1 MNHEY, CDR2 SVGAGI. The J segment lost 7 bases and the V segment lost 7 bases, leaving 12 bases of the junction unmatched. The CDR3 spans 15 residues. The CDR3 protein is CASNPLAAGFNEQFF. CDR3 DNA: TGTGCCAGCAACCCACTAGCGGCCGGTTTTAATGAGCAGTTCTTC.

In DNA, the CDR3 is TGTGCCAGCAGAAGACTAGCGGGATCCCAAGAGACCCAGTACTTC. This sequence encodes CASRRLAGSQETQYF. This chain joins TRBV7-6 and TRBJ2-5; TRBD2 aligns across 11 bases. V trimming: 6 bases; J trimming: 1 base; junction bases outside the gene matches: 4. Germline V lookup: CDR1 SGHVS, CDR2 FNYEAQ. The length of the CDR3 is 15 residues.

This clone turned up a few times. The V call is TRBV7-9, the J call TRBJ2-7; 7 bases match TRBD2. J was trimmed by 5 bases and V by 5 bases; bases with no gene match: 12. Germline V CDR1 and CDR2: SEHNR, FQNEAQ (reference sequence). The CDR3 extends over 15 amino acids. CDR3 coding DNA: TGTGCCAGCAGCCCGGGTCTAGCGGCTTCGCACGAGCAGTACTTC. It encodes CASSPGLAASHEQYF.

This clone appeared once. The V call is TRBV5-1, the J call TRBJ1-1; unclear D gene. The CDR3 contains 14 residues. CDR1 SGHRS and CDR2 YFSETQ come from the germline V gene. Trimming pared 1 base from V and 5 bases from J, leaving 12 bases between. In nucleotides, the CDR3 is TGCGCCAGCAGCTTGTCGAGGGTTAGGACTGAAGCTTTCTTT. It is translated as CASSLSRVRTEAFF.

The chain couples TRBV19 to TRBJ2-3; D is possibly TRBD2 (5 bases). The V gene's germline CDR1 is LNHDA and CDR2 SQIVND (reference sequence). The CDR3 extends over 15 amino acids. V lost 8 bases and J lost 1, with 16 bases in between. CDR3 in DNA: TGTGCCAGTTCTTCATGGGCGGAGGGCACAGATACGCAGTATTTT. Translating gives CASSSWAEGTDTQYF.

V usage is TRBV7-6 and J usage is TRBJ1-2; 8 positions agree with TRBD1. This CDR3 is 17 amino acids long. Germline V gives CDR1 SGHVS, CDR2 FNYEAQ. Germline trimming cut 5 bases from V and 2 bases from J; bases unmatched to any gene: 13. DNA for the CDR3: TGTGCCAGCAGCCGCCCTAAGACAGGGGCTTTAAACTATGGCTACACCTTC. This sequence encodes CASSRPKTGALNYGYTF. The variable domain in full, with the rest retrieved from reference TRBV7-6 and TRBJ1-2, is GAGVSQSPRYKVTKRGQDVALRCDPISGHVSLYWYRQALGQGPEFLTYFNYEAQQDKSGLPNDRFSAERPEGSISTLTIQRTEQRDSAMYRCASSRPKTGALNYGYTFGSGTRLTVV.

This chain connects TRBV5-1 to TRBJ2-5; unclear D gene. This CDR3 contains 12 residues. V was pared by 2 bases and J by 5 bases, with 7 bases between. CDR1 and CDR2 from the germline V gene are SGHRS and YFSETQ. Written as DNA, the CDR3 is TGCGCCAGCAGCTTCCCGTCGGAGACCCAGTACTTC. It translates to CASSFPSETQYF.

V gene TRBV5-4 combines with J gene TRBJ2-1; 9 bases line up with TRBD2. V was pared by 8 bases and J by 2 bases, with 8 bases of the junction left unmatched. This CDR3 spans 15 amino acids. Germline loops: CDR1 SGHNT, CDR2 YYREEE (reference sequence). The CDR3 coding sequence is TGTGCCAGTAAGACTAGCGGAGGAGCCTACAATGAGCAGTTCTTC. It codes for CASKTSGGAYNEQFF.

This clone came up a few times. V gene TRBV28 combines with J gene TRBJ2-7; D possibly corresponds to TRBD2 (6 bases). This CDR3 comprises 13 residues. From germline, CDR1 is MDHEN and CDR2 SYDVKM. V gave up 5 bases and J gave up 7 bases, with 15 bases separating them. CDR3 protein: CASSRGLALEQYF. CDR3 nucleotide sequence: TGTGCCAGCAGTCGGGGACTTGCCCTGGAGCAGTACTTC.

The chain uses TRBV19 and TRBJ1-5, with D maybe TRBD1 (5 bases). V lost 6 bases, J lost 0 bases, and 15 bases lay in between. Germline values: CDR1 LNHDA, CDR2 SQIVND (reference sequence). The CDR3 covers 16 residues. CDR3 protein: CASSLRAGYSNQPQHF. The CDR3 DNA follows: TGTGCCAGTAGCCTCAGGGCAGGTTATAGCAATCAGCCCCAGCATTTT.

CDR3 amino acids: CASSGTAAHGKLFF. The CDR3 bases are TGCGCCAGCAGCGGGACAGCAGCACATGGAAAACTGTTTTTT. This chain uses TRBV5-1 with TRBJ1-4, with 7 bases identical to TRBD1. This CDR3 is built from 14 residues. Germline CDR1 and CDR2: SGHRS and YFSETQ. The J segment lost 10 bases and the V segment lost 4 bases, leaving 10 bases of the junction unmatched. Together with reference TRBV5-1 and TRBJ1-4, the CDR3 gives the full variable domain: KAGVTQTPRYLIKTRGQQVTLSCSPISGHRSVSWYQQTPGQGLQFLFEYFSETQRNKGNFPGRFSGRQFSNSRSEMNVSTLELGDSALYLCASSGTAAHGKLFFGSGTQLSVL.

The gene calls are TRBV30 and TRBJ1-2, with D unclear. Trimming stripped 0 bases from V and 4 bases from J, with 6 bases between. Germline V gene lookup returns CDR1 GTSNPN and CDR2 SVGIG (reference sequence). The CDR3 extends over 12 amino acids. The CDR3 sequence is CAWSVEGYGYTF. The CDR3, as DNA: TGTGCCTGGAGTGTTGAGGGCTATGGCTACACCTTC.

V usage is TRBV11-2 and J usage is TRBJ1-1; D not resolved. Trimming took off 0 bases at V and 9 bases at J, with 11 bases between the two ends. The CDR3 consists of 13 residues. Germline CDR1 and CDR2: SGHAT and FQNNGV. The DNA for the CDR3 is TGTGCCAGCAGCTTAGACGGGTATACTAAAGCTTTCTTT. Its translation is CASSLDGYTKAFF. The full variable domain, its missing parts supplied by reference TRBV11-2 and TRBJ1-1, is EAGVAQSPRYKIIEKRQSVAFWCNPISGHATLYWYQQILGQGPKLLIQFQNNGVVDDSQLPKDRFSAERLKGVDSTLKIQPAKLEDSAVYLCASSLDGYTKAFFGQGTRLTVV.